Listed here are 6 T cell receptor beta chains from one sample, sequenced in a study of shared T cell receptors in the human thymus. TCRdb keeps only in-frame clones here, not all; method: immunoSEQ multiplex PCR. The profile shows under 700,000 clones, approximately 78% of them singletons. This sample was shared with a second study, whose subject was human thymus T cells.

The sample was thymocytes. The source is a boy under two years old with a congenital heart defect.

The table lists this clone with a few counts. V gene TRBV5-6 combines with J gene TRBJ2-3, with 7 bases lining up with TRBD2. Losses at the gene ends were 3 bases for V and 5 bases for J; bases not matched to a gene: 9. This CDR3 is 15 amino acids long. In germline, CDR1 is SGHDT, CDR2 YYEEEE. The CDR3 region has the DNA TGTGCCAGCAGCTGTATGGGACGGACTAGAGATACGCAGTATTTT. Encoded protein: CASSCMGRTRDTQYF.

This CDR3 reads CASSPRGQGSDEQYF. The CDR3, as DNA: TGTGCCAGCAGTCCCCGGGGACAGGGTTCGGACGAGCAGTACTTC. The rearrangement joins TRBV9 to TRBJ2-7, with TRBD1 matching over 9 bases. Germline trimming cut 5 bases from V and 5 bases from J; bases unmatched to any gene: 11. The CDR3 length is 15 residues. Per the germline V gene, CDR1 is SGDLS and CDR2 is YYNGEE.

This chain connects TRBV4-3 to TRBJ1-1; D gene uncertain. The CDR3 runs to 16 residues. V lost 0 bases and J lost 1, with 12 bases in between. Germline V gene sequence: CDR1 LGHNA, CDR2 YSLEER. The CDR3 sequence: CASSQDRPRQNTEAFF. The CDR3 bases are TGCGCCAGCAGCCAAGATCGGCCCCGACAGAACACTGAAGCTTTCTTT.

This clone was seen a few times. The V gene is TRBV2, the J gene TRBJ1-1; 7 nucleotides line up with TRBD1. Trimming took 5 bases from V and 1 from J; bases not matched to a gene: 16. The germline gives CDR1 SNHLY, CDR2 FYNNEI. This CDR3 has 18 residues. The DNA for the CDR3 is TGTGCCAGCAGTCCAGAAACTACAGGGGAGAAAGGGAACACTGAAGCTTTCTTT. Its protein is CASSPETTGEKGNTEAFF.

This clone was picked up a small number of times. This chain joins TRBV4-1 and TRBJ2-1; 8 nucleotides match TRBD2. This CDR3 has 14 amino acids. Trimming took 4 bases from V and 10 from J; bases not matched to a gene: 9. Germline V CDR1 and CDR2: MGHRA, YSYEKL. CDR3 DNA: TGCGCCAGCAGCCGGGGGCTAGCGGGTAAAGAGCAGTTCTTC. Translated: CASSRGLAGKEQFF.

J is TRBJ1-1 and V is TRBV5-4; D is ambiguous. Germline assignment: CDR1 SGHNT and CDR2 YYREEE (reference sequence). V lost 5 bases and J lost 1, with 12 bases in between. The CDR3 is 14 residues long. CDR3 DNA sequence: TGTGCCAGCAGTATGGCGTCGGGGAACACTGAAGCTTTCTTT. This gives the protein CASSMASGNTEAFF.